These 29 T cell receptor beta chains came from one sample sequenced in a study of blood T cell repertoires in COVID-19. Here immunoSEQ multiplex PCR was the method, and the copy in TCRdb shows in-frame clones only, minus some. The sample has under 150,000 clones; roughly 86% are singletons. Sequenced sample: peripheral blood. The receptors were sampled from a man aged 45-65 years with active or convalescent COVID-19.

The V and J genes are TRBV5-1 and TRBJ1-1; D unclear. CDR3 length equals 16 residues. V lost 5 bases and J 7 bases, leaving 24 bases between the germline ends. Germline V gives CDR1 SGHRS, CDR2 YFSETQ. CDR3 sequence: CASRLLGIGGQDEAFF. The CDR3 nucleotides are TGCGCCAGCAGGCTCCTGGGGATAGGAGGGCAAGATGAAGCTTTCTTT. The full variable domain, in which reference TRBV5-1 and TRBJ1-1 provide the parts outside the CDR3, is KAGVTQTPRYLIKTRGQQVTLSCSPISGHRSVSWYQQTPGQGLQFLFEYFSETQRNKGNFPGRFSGRQFSNSRSEMNVSTLELGDSALYLCASRLLGIGGQDEAFFGQGTRLTVV.

The chain's CDR3 is CASSQSGRAPDTQYF. For the CDR3, the DNA is TGTGCCAGCAGCCAGAGCGGGAGGGCCCCAGATACGCAGTATTTT. V usage is TRBV28 and J usage is TRBJ2-3, with 10 bases matching TRBD2. After removal of 6 bases from V and 4 bases from J, the junction contained 7 bases not matched to a gene. The CDR3 totals 15 residues. The germline V gene has CDR1 MDHEN and CDR2 SYDVKM.

The chain uses TRBV2 and TRBJ1-2; 7 bases agree with TRBD1. V shed 7 bases and J 4 bases; nucleotides not matched to a gene: 9. Germline V gene sequence: CDR1 SNHLY, CDR2 FYNNEI. The CDR3 consists of 14 residues. The CDR3 protein is CASKVQGTSYGYTF. CDR3 nucleotide sequence: TGTGCCAGCAAGGTACAGGGGACCAGCTATGGCTACACCTTC. The entire variable domain, with the rest obtained from reference TRBV2 and TRBJ1-2, is as follows: EPEVTQTPSHQVTQMGQEVILRCVPISNHLYFYWYRQILGQKVEFLVSFYNNEISEKSEIFDDQFSVERPDGSNFTLKIRSTKLEDSAMYFCASKVQGTSYGYTFGSGTRLTVV.

This clone was counted once. This chain links TRBV23-1 with TRBJ2-5; possible D gene TRBD2, 6 bases. TRBV23-1 has ORF status, its function being uncertain. V lost 2 bases, J lost 1 base, and 11 bases lay in between. The CDR3 loop spans 15 amino acids. The CDR3 nucleotides read TGCGCCAGCAGTCAAACGGGAGCCTCCCAAGAGACCCAGTACTTC. Protein: CASSQTGASQETQYF.

This chain uses TRBV24-1 with TRBJ2-2; tentative D call: TRBD2 (6 bases). The CDR3 extends over 19 amino acids. V was cut by 1 base and J by 4 bases, with 21 bases left in between. Germline V gene lookup returns CDR1 KGHDR and CDR2 SFDVKD. This CDR3 reads CATSDFEEGWHGSTGELFF. As DNA, the CDR3 is TGTGCCACCAGTGATTTCGAGGAAGGGTGGCACGGGAGCACCGGGGAGCTGTTTTTT.

The V call is TRBV7-2, the J call TRBJ2-1, with D possibly matching TRBD2 (6 bases). Germline values: CDR1 SGHTA, CDR2 FQGNSA. V lost 1 base to trimming and J lost 6 bases, with 13 bases between them. The CDR3 sequence is 15 residues long. This chain's CDR3 is CASSLGLAPGNEQFF. CDR3 DNA sequence: TGTGCCAGCAGCTTAGGGCTAGCGCCAGGCAATGAGCAGTTCTTC.

The V call is TRBV5-1, the J call TRBJ2-1; 10 bases agree with TRBD2. This CDR3 spans 16 amino acids. In germline, CDR1 is SGHRS, CDR2 YFSETQ. The V gene end was trimmed by 4 bases and the J gene end by 2 bases; junction bases not matched to a gene: 6. The CDR3 coding sequence is TGCGCCAGCAGCCCCGTAACTAGCGGGACCTACAATGAGCAGTTCTTC. Translation gives CASSPVTSGTYNEQFF. Supplemented by reference TRBV5-1 and TRBJ2-1, the full variable domain reads KAGVTQTPRYLIKTRGQQVTLSCSPISGHRSVSWYQQTPGQGLQFLFEYFSETQRNKGNFPGRFSGRQFSNSRSEMNVSTLELGDSALYLCASSPVTSGTYNEQFFGPGTRLTVL.

A remark on this clone: This may be a read error: a much more frequent sequence differs by one nucleotide. The chain has TRBV7-9 and TRBJ2-7; the match to TRBD1 covers 10 bases. Per the germline V gene, CDR1 is SEHNR and CDR2 is FQNEAQ (reference sequence). CDR3 size: 15 residues. V gave up 4 bases and J gave up 2 bases; unmatched junction bases: 5. As DNA, the CDR3 is TGTGCCAGCAGCTCCCCGGGACAGGGGACCTACGAGCAGTACTTC. Protein sequence: CASSSPGQGTYEQYF.

The chain uses TRBV6-2 or TRBV6-3 and TRBJ1-5; 7 bases align to TRBD1. The CDR3 runs to 15 residues. Germline-derived CDR1 and CDR2 are MNHEY and SVGEGT. The junction had 5 bases not matched to a gene; V was cut back by 3 bases and J by 3 bases. This CDR3 reads CASSYKQGNNQPQHF. The DNA of the CDR3 is TGTGCCAGCAGTTATAAACAGGGGAACAATCAGCCCCAGCATTTT.

This clone was observed a few times. The chain links TRBV5-8 to TRBJ2-7; TRBD1 aligns across 8 bases. The CDR3 has 14 amino acids. Germline CDR1 SGHTS, CDR2 YDEGEE. J gave up 5 bases and V 0 bases, and 4 bases lay outside the gene matches. As DNA, the CDR3 is TGTGCCAGCAGCTTGGCCCAGGGGGCTGACGAGCAGTACTTC. Translation: CASSLAQGADEQYF.

The rearrangement joins TRBV7-9 to TRBJ2-1, with 9 bases aligning to TRBD2. V was pared by 2 bases and J by 7 bases, with 6 bases of the junction left unmatched. Germline V gene lookup returns CDR1 SEHNR and CDR2 FQNEAQ (reference sequence). CDR3 length: 15 residues. CDR3 DNA: TGTGCCAGCAGCTTATCTAGCGGGACGGGGAATGAGCAGTTCTTC. Translated, it gives CASSLSSGTGNEQFF.

V gene TRBV28 combines with J gene TRBJ2-3, with D maybe TRBD2 (6 bases). CDR1 and CDR2 (germline): MDHEN, SYDVKM. This CDR3 is built from 14 residues. V gave up 6 bases and J gave up 6 bases, with 16 bases separating them. The CDR3 protein is CASSSSGAGDTQYF. In DNA form, the CDR3 reads TGTGCCAGCAGCTCCTCGGGAGCCGGGGATACGCAGTATTTT.

The chain recombines TRBV3-1 (or the pseudogene TRBV3-2) with TRBJ1-5, with D possibly matching TRBD1 (5 bases). The germline CDR1 and CDR2 sequences are LGHDT and YNNKEL (reference sequence). This CDR3 spans 14 amino acids. Trimming stripped 5 bases from V and 0 bases from J, with 8 bases between. The CDR3 region is CASSGASSNQPQHF. The CDR3 DNA reads as TGTGCCAGCAGCGGGGCTAGTAGCAATCAGCCCCAGCATTTT.

The chain combines TRBV6-5 with TRBJ2-7; D might be TRBD1 (6 bases). The V and J ends lost 8 bases and 0 bases respectively, with 14 bases between them. The CDR3 is 14 amino acids. Germline-derived CDR1 and CDR2 are MNHEY and SVGAGI. The CDR3 DNA reads TGTGCCAGCGATCCAGGGGACGTCTCCTACGAGCAGTACTTC. It yields the protein CASDPGDVSYEQYF.

The gene calls are TRBV2 and TRBJ2-3; 9 bases line up with TRBD1. Germline V gene sequence: CDR1 SNHLY, CDR2 FYNNEI. V shed 4 bases, J shed 3 bases, and the junction held 14 bases outside the gene matches. CDR3 size: 18 residues. CDR3 loop: CASSVARVQGASTDTQYF. The CDR3 coding sequence is TGTGCCAGCAGTGTAGCACGCGTACAGGGGGCCTCGACAGATACGCAGTATTTT. The variable domain in full, with the rest retrieved from reference TRBV2 and TRBJ2-3, is EPEVTQTPSHQVTQMGQEVILRCVPISNHLYFYWYRQILGQKVEFLVSFYNNEISEKSEIFDDQFSVERPDGSNFTLKIRSTKLEDSAMYFCASSVARVQGASTDTQYFGPGTRLTVL.

The chain carries TRBV7-2 and TRBJ1-3, with D possibly being TRBD1 (5 bases). The CDR3 sequence is 15 residues long. Germline values: CDR1 SGHTA, CDR2 FQGNSA. V lost 5 bases, J lost 5 bases, and 16 bases lay in between. DNA of the CDR3: TGTGCCAGCAGCCTTACAGGTCGGAACCGAAACACCATATATTTT. As protein: CASSLTGRNRNTIYF.

The gene calls are TRBV20-1 and TRBJ2-7, with a possible D match to TRBD1 (5 bases). Germline CDR1 reads DFQATT; CDR2 reads SNEGSKA (reference sequence). Trimming removed 3 bases from V and 3 bases from J, with 18 bases in between. There are 15 residues in the CDR3. The CDR3 DNA reads as TGCAGTGCTAGTAGTGGGGCCGCAATGCGCTACGAGCAGTACTTC. It specifies CSASSGAAMRYEQYF.

V and J are TRBV7-3 and TRBJ2-3; 9 bases map to TRBD2. This CDR3 is 17 amino acids long. Trimming took 0 bases from V and 2 from J; bases not matched to a gene: 6. CDR1 SGHTA and CDR2 FQGTGA come from the germline V gene. CDR3 DNA sequence: TGTGCCAGCAGCTTAACGCCTAGCGGGATTTACACAGATACGCAGTATTTT. Residues: CASSLTPSGIYTDTQYF.

This sequence joins TRBV27 and TRBJ2-3, with D possibly being TRBD1 (6 bases). V was clipped by 4 bases and J by 1 base, with 9 bases between them. Germline V gene sequence: CDR1 MNHEY, CDR2 SMNVEV (reference sequence). This CDR3 region has 14 residues. The CDR3 spells CASSSRGRTDTQYF. CDR3 nucleotide sequence: TGTGCCAGCAGTTCCAGGGGTCGCACAGATACGCAGTATTTT.

The CDR3 sequence: CGNRSGRESSGANVLTF. The DNA for the CDR3 is TGTGGCAACCGATCTGGGAGGGAGTCCTCTGGGGCCAACGTCCTGACTTTC. The chain combines TRBV7-3 with TRBJ2-6, with 7 bases matching TRBD2. This CDR3 has 17 amino acids. The germline gives CDR1 SGHTA, CDR2 FQGTGA.

This clone appeared a single time. V and J are TRBV16 and TRBJ2-7, with D perhaps matching TRBD2 (5 bases). This CDR3 has 13 amino acids. With 0 bases removed from V and 6 bases from J, the gap between germline ends came to 9 bases. Germline V CDR1 and CDR2: KGHSY, FQNENV. CDR3 DNA sequence: TGTGCCAGCAGCCAATCGAAGGGAGCCGAGCAGTACTTC. It translates to CASSQSKGAEQYF.

The count of this clone is one. V is TRBV27 and J is TRBJ1-1, with TRBD1 matching 7 bases. Germline assignment: CDR1 MNHEY and CDR2 SMNVEV (reference sequence). V shed 8 bases and J 0 bases; nucleotides not matched to a gene: 12. The CDR3 loop spans 16 amino acids. The chain's CDR3 is CASCQAGTDMNTEAFF. The DNA of the CDR3 is TGTGCCAGCTGCCAAGCCGGGACAGACATGAACACTGAAGCTTTCTTT.

V usage is TRBV19 and J usage is TRBJ1-3; D may be TRBD1 (6 bases). The CDR3 has 14 amino acids. V dropped 4 bases and J dropped 2 bases, with 9 bases sitting between them. The V gene's germline CDR1 is LNHDA and CDR2 SQIVND (reference sequence). The CDR3 nucleotides are TGTGCCAGTAGTACCTGGACAGCTGGAAACACCATATATTTT. Residues: CASSTWTAGNTIYF.

Concerning this clone: This sample also contains other DNA sequences that code for the same CDR3. The chain combines TRBV7-9 with TRBJ2-7; 7 nucleotides match TRBD1. The CDR3 extends over 12 amino acids. Germline trimming cut 4 bases from V and 4 bases from J; bases unmatched to any gene: 1. CDR1 is SEHNR, CDR2 FQNEAQ, per germline (reference sequence). The CDR3 bases are TGTGCCAGCAGCTCACAGGGGTACGAGCAGTACTTC. Protein sequence: CASSSQGYEQYF.

The CDR3 loop is CASRQGAGFEEKLFF. In DNA, the CDR3 is TGTGCCAGCAGACAAGGGGCAGGGTTCGAAGAAAAACTGTTTTTT. This chain joins TRBV6-5 and TRBJ1-4; D might be TRBD1 (5 bases). The CDR3 has 15 amino acids. Deletions cut 6 bases from V and 8 bases from J, with 19 bases between. Looked up from germline, CDR1 is MNHEY and CDR2 is SVGAGI.

The chain is built from TRBV4-1 and TRBJ1-5, with TRBD1 matching over 7 bases. This CDR3 is built from 18 residues. Germline CDR1 is MGHRA and CDR2 is YSYEKL. With 0 bases clipped from V and 5 bases from J, the junction kept 13 bases outside the gene matches. The CDR3 nucleotides read TGCGCCAGCAGCCAAGACGTGCCAGGGGGACTTAGGTATCAGCCCCAGCATTTT. Amino acid sequence: CASSQDVPGGLRYQPQHF.

V usage is TRBV19 and J usage is TRBJ2-5; TRBD2 matches at 8 bases. V was clipped by 6 bases and J by 7 bases; unmatched bases: 10. This CDR3 has 14 amino acids. Germline lookup yields CDR1 LNHDA and CDR2 SQIVND (reference sequence). In DNA, the CDR3 is TGTGCCAGTAGCCAGGGGAAGGCGGGAGGGACCCAGTACTTC. Its protein product is CASSQGKAGGTQYF.

This chain uses TRBV5-1 with TRBJ1-1, with D unclear. V lost 4 bases, J lost 6 bases, and 13 bases lay in between. Germline V gene lookup returns CDR1 SGHRS and CDR2 YFSETQ. This CDR3 has 13 residues. The chain's CDR3 is CASSPGSGAEAFF. In DNA, the CDR3 is TGCGCCAGCAGCCCGGGGTCGGGCGCTGAAGCTTTCTTT. The full variable domain, completed using reference TRBV5-1 and TRBJ1-1, is KAGVTQTPRYLIKTRGQQVTLSCSPISGHRSVSWYQQTPGQGLQFLFEYFSETQRNKGNFPGRFSGRQFSNSRSEMNVSTLELGDSALYLCASSPGSGAEAFFGQGTRLTVV.

The rearrangement links TRBV24-1 to TRBJ2-5; unclear D gene. Germline assignment: CDR1 KGHDR and CDR2 SFDVKD. CDR3 length equals 12 residues. Trimming removed 4 bases from V and 1 base from J, with 3 bases in between. The CDR3 reads CATSDGQETQYF. The CDR3 DNA is TGTGCCACCAGTGACGGCCAAGAGACCCAGTACTTC.